The 10 T cell receptor beta chains in this list originate from one sample, sequenced in a study of cytomegalovirus exposure and HLA in healthy donors. The PCR ran on 60 Vbeta and 13 Jbeta primers. Repertoires were generated with immunoSEQ multiplex PCR, while TCRdb's copy carries only in-frame clones and drops some. Across some 70,000 clones, the top ten clones capture around 7.5% of the sample. Sequencing input: PBMCs. These receptors all come from a female donor in good health and CMV-seropositive.

The V gene is TRBV7-2, the J gene TRBJ2-3; the match to TRBD1 covers 9 bases. The V gene's germline CDR1 is SGHTA and CDR2 FQGNSA. J gave up 1 base and V 4 bases, and 3 bases lay outside the gene matches. The CDR3 extends over 15 amino acids. CDR3 amino acids: CASSSRQGGTDTQYF. The CDR3 nucleotides read TGTGCCAGCAGCTCTCGACAGGGGGGCACAGATACGCAGTATTTT. The full variable domain, with the rest looked up from reference TRBV7-2 and TRBJ2-3, is GAGVSQSPSNKVTEKGKDVELRCDPISGHTALYWYRQSLGQGLEFLIYFQGNSAPDKSGLPSDRFSAERTGGSVSTLTIQRTQQEDSAVYLCASSSRQGGTDTQYFGPGTRLTVL.

V gene TRBV7-3 combines with J gene TRBJ2-2; D call uncertain. The V gene lost 5 bases and the J gene lost 7 bases, with 11 bases spanning the gap. The CDR3 covers 13 residues. CDR1 is SGHTA and CDR2 is FQGTGA in the germline V gene. The CDR3 DNA follows: TGTGCCAGCAGCCCCCAGGTTGTCGGGGAGCTGTTTTTT. Amino acid sequence: CASSPQVVGELFF.

This sequence joins TRBV30 and TRBJ1-6; D is undetermined. Germline V gene data show CDR1 as GTSNPN and CDR2 as SVGIG (reference sequence). V shed 1 base and J shed 0 bases, with 10 bases lying between them. This CDR3 has 16 residues. This CDR3 reads CAWSAVGSSYNSPLHF. CDR3 bases: TGTGCCTGGAGTGCTGTAGGGAGCTCCTATAATTCACCCCTCCACTTT.

The chain uses TRBV6-5 and TRBJ1-4, with 7 nucleotides matching TRBD1. Trimming at V came to 0 bases and at J to 8 bases, leaving 3 bases not matched to a gene. The CDR3 contains 14 residues. Germline lookup yields CDR1 MNHEY and CDR2 SVGAGI. The CDR3: CASSYSGQLEKLFF. The CDR3 nucleotides read TGTGCCAGCAGTTACTCGGGACAGTTAGAAAAACTGTTTTTT.

V gene TRBV7-2 combines with J gene TRBJ1-6; D is perhaps TRBD1 (5 bases). Trimming cost V 7 bases and J 7 bases, with 20 bases left between them. The CDR3 runs 16 residues. Per germline, CDR1 SGHTA and CDR2 FQGNSA. The CDR3 loop reads CASTSGGGYRNSPLHF. CDR3 nucleotides: TGTGCCAGCACCTCTGGCGGGGGGTACCGCAATTCACCCCTCCACTTT.

The gene calls are TRBV9 and TRBJ2-2, with D hard to call. Germline CDR1 SGDLS, CDR2 YYNGEE. The CDR3 length is 15 residues. V shed 0 bases and J shed 8 bases, with 14 bases lying between them. In DNA form, the CDR3 reads TGTGCCAGCAGCGTAGGTGGAGTAAAGGTGGGGGAGCTGTTTTTT. Its translation: CASSVGGVKVGELFF.

The DNA for the CDR3 is TGTGCCTGGAGTGTACGCATGAGAAGTGGTAATCAGCCCCAGCATTTT. It specifies CAWSVRMRSGNQPQHF. The gene calls are TRBV30 and TRBJ1-5; D ambiguous. The CDR3 runs to 16 residues. The germline CDR1 and CDR2 sequences are GTSNPN and SVGIG (reference sequence). With 0 bases removed from V and 4 bases from J, the gap between germline ends came to 16 bases.

This chain links TRBV29-1 with TRBJ1-3; no clear D gene. CDR3 size: 16 residues. Between the trimmed V and J ends, which lost 6 bases and 0 bases, there was a span of 18 bases. Per the germline V gene, CDR1 is SQVTM and CDR2 is ANQGSEA. The CDR3 spells CSVAFHRGVSGNTIYF. As DNA, the CDR3 is TGCAGCGTCGCCTTCCACCGGGGAGTCTCTGGAAACACCATATATTTT.

The V and J genes are TRBV6-5 and TRBJ2-7; 9 positions match TRBD2. V lost 6 bases to trimming and J lost 5 bases; unmatched junction nucleotides: 5. Germline V CDR1 and CDR2: MNHEY, SVGAGI. The CDR3 length is 13 residues. CDR3 bases: TGTGCCAGCAGAAGCGGGAGGATCAACGAGCAGTACTTC. Protein: CASRSGRINEQYF.

The chain joins TRBV7-8 to TRBJ2-7, with TRBD1 matching over 9 bases. Germline loops: CDR1 SGHVS, CDR2 FQNEAQ. The CDR3 runs to 15 residues. J lost 3 bases, V lost 4 bases, and 7 bases had no gene match. As DNA, the CDR3 is TGTGCCAGCAGCTCCCAACGACAGGGGGGCTACGAGCAGTACTTC. Translation gives CASSSQRQGGYEQYF. The whole variable domain, remainder taken from reference TRBV7-8 and TRBJ2-7, is GAGVSQSPRYKVAKRGQDVALRCDPISGHVSLFWYQQALGQGPEFLTYFQNEAQLDKSGLPSDRFFAERPEGSVSTLKIQRTQQEDSAVYLCASSSQRQGGYEQYFGPGTRLTVT.